The 27 T cell receptor beta chains reported below all come from one sample, sequenced in a study of blood T cell repertoires in COVID-19. Produced via immunoSEQ multiplex PCR; TCRdb's table is partial and in-frame only. The sample consists of over 200,000 clones, over 80% of them appearing once. Sequences were obtained from peripheral blood. The receptors originated from a human donor in a cohort sampled during active COVID-19.

The V and J genes are TRBV29-1 and TRBJ2-7; 9 nucleotides align to TRBD1. Per the germline V gene, CDR1 is SQVTM and CDR2 is ANQGSEA. The CDR3 covers 14 residues. Germline trimming cut 7 bases from V and 3 bases from J; bases unmatched to any gene: 10. The CDR3 DNA is TGCAGCGGGAGGACCGGGACAGGGAGCTACGAGCAGTACTTC. Protein sequence: CSGRTGTGSYEQYF.

V gene TRBV28 combines with J gene TRBJ1-1, with 7 bases that match TRBD1. Germline CDR1 is MDHEN and CDR2 is SYDVKM. This CDR3 is built from 17 residues. The V and J ends lost 4 bases and 1 base, in that order; junction bases with no gene match: 12. CDR3 region: CASSSSPGTVSNTEAFF. DNA for the CDR3: TGTGCCAGCAGTTCCAGCCCTGGGACAGTCTCGAACACTGAAGCTTTCTTT.

This clone was seen once. The chain links TRBV6-1 to TRBJ1-6, with D possibly being TRBD1 (6 bases). V was clipped by 1 base and J by 12 bases, with 13 bases between them. The CDR3 is made up of 14 amino acids. The V gene's germline CDR1 is MNHNS and CDR2 SASEGT. CDR3 DNA sequence: TGTGCCAGCAGTGAAGGTGAAGGGGGTAGACCCCTCCACTTT. Encoded protein: CASSEGEGGRPLHF.

This chain links TRBV27 with TRBJ1-5; 7 bases agree with TRBD1. Germline assignment: CDR1 MNHEY and CDR2 SMNVEV (reference sequence). The CDR3 has 16 residues. V gave up 4 bases and J gave up 1 base; unmatched junction bases: 7. CDR3 sequence (DNA): TGTGCCAGCAGTTCCCGACAGGGTTGGAGCAATCAGCCCCAGCATTTT. Its protein product is CASSSRQGWSNQPQHF.

The rearrangement links TRBV5-8 to TRBJ2-4, with 11 bases lining up with TRBD2. The CDR3 loop spans 16 amino acids. The trim removed 4 bases at V and 0 bases at J, leaving 3 bases unmatched. Germline V gene lookup returns CDR1 SGHTS and CDR2 YDEGEE. The CDR3 protein is CASSPGTSGAKNIQYF. DNA of the CDR3: TGTGCCAGCAGCCCAGGGACTAGCGGAGCCAAAAACATTCAGTACTTC.

A remark on this clone: The same CDR3 can be traced to other DNA sequences in this sample. This rearrangement joins TRBV3-1 (or the pseudogene TRBV3-2) to TRBJ1-1; a possible D gene is TRBD1 (5 bases). Germline V gene data show CDR1 as LGHDT and CDR2 as YNNKEL (reference sequence). The ends were cut back, 1 base at V and 4 bases at J, with 10 bases in the middle. The CDR3 sequence is 14 residues long. CDR3 DNA sequence: TGTGCCAGCAGCCAAGGGGGGGTGGGCACTGAAGCTTTCTTT. Translating gives CASSQGGVGTEAFF.

Comments on this clone: The sample contains more than one DNA sequence encoding this CDR3. The rearrangement links TRBV19 to TRBJ2-7; D gene unclear. Trimming took off 1 base at V and 3 bases at J, with 10 bases between the two ends. Germline CDR1 LNHDA, CDR2 SQIVND (reference sequence). This CDR3 comprises 14 residues. The CDR3 coding sequence is TGTGCCAGTAGTATAGGACATCCGATCTACGAGCAGTACTTC. Protein sequence: CASSIGHPIYEQYF.

V gene TRBV5-4 combines with J gene TRBJ1-2; no reliable D call. Trimming took off 0 bases at V and 7 bases at J, with 19 bases between the two ends. Germline V lookup: CDR1 SGHNT, CDR2 YYREEE (reference sequence). CDR3 length: 16 residues. The CDR3 bases are TGTGCCAGCAGCTTGGCCAGGCCGGGGTCATCCGTTGGCTACACCTTC. It specifies CASSLARPGSSVGYTF. Together with reference TRBV5-4 and TRBJ1-2, the CDR3 gives the full variable domain: ETGVTQSPTHLIKTRGQQVTLRCSSQSGHNTVSWYQQALGQGPQFIFQYYREEENGRGNFPPRFSGLQFPNYSSELNVNALELDDSALYLCASSLARPGSSVGYTFGSGTRLTVV.

The genes are TRBV11-2 and TRBJ2-5, with 12 bases lining up with TRBD2. The CDR3 sequence is 19 residues long. With V trimmed by 4 bases and J by 3 bases, 15 bases remained unmatched. Germline lookup yields CDR1 SGHAT and CDR2 FQNNGV. In DNA form, the CDR3 reads TGTGCCAGCAGCTCTCGCACCGTGACTAGCGGGAGCAGGGAAGAGACCCAGTACTTC. Translated, it gives CASSSRTVTSGSREETQYF.

The chain joins TRBV28 to TRBJ1-3; 7 nucleotides agree with TRBD1. This CDR3 is built from 13 residues. CDR1 MDHEN and CDR2 SYDVKM come from the germline V gene. J was trimmed by 7 bases and V by 8 bases; bases with no gene match: 8. The CDR3: CASATGFPNTIYF. The DNA of the CDR3 is TGTGCCAGCGCGACAGGGTTCCCCAACACCATATATTTT.

Concerning this clone itself: Germline and junction disagree at one end, which may indicate a read error. The chain has TRBV19 and TRBJ1-1, with D perhaps matching TRBD1 (5 bases). The CDR3 consists of 14 residues. Per germline, CDR1 LNHDA and CDR2 SQIVND (reference sequence). CDR3 bases: TGTGCCAGTATGCCACACAGGACCGCGCTTTCCAGGGACTTT. It yields the protein CASMPHRTALSRDF.

The chain carries TRBV19 and TRBJ2-7; 7 bases line up with TRBD1. Trimming took 5 bases from V and 6 from J; bases not matched to a gene: 7. Germline V gene sequence: CDR1 LNHDA, CDR2 SQIVND (reference sequence). CDR3 length: 13 residues. In nucleotides, the CDR3 is TGTGCCAGTAGTCATATGACAGGGTCCGAGCAGTACTTC. Translating it yields CASSHMTGSEQYF.

This rearrangement joins TRBV5-4 to TRBJ2-7, with 14 bases matching TRBD2. The J segment lost 6 bases and the V segment lost 3 bases, leaving 5 bases of the junction unmatched. The CDR3 runs to 15 residues. Per the germline V gene, CDR1 is SGHNT and CDR2 is YYREEE (reference sequence). CDR3 sequence reads: CASSSGTSGRPEQYF. The CDR3 DNA follows: TGTGCCAGCAGCTCGGGGACTAGCGGGAGACCCGAGCAGTACTTC.

This sequence joins TRBV6-1 and TRBJ2-7, with D unresolved. The length of the CDR3 is 14 residues. Trimming took off 0 bases at V and 2 bases at J, with 8 bases between the two ends. The germline CDR1 and CDR2 sequences are MNHNS and SASEGT. DNA for the CDR3: TGTGCCAGCAGTGAAGCACTTCCAACCTACGAGCAGTACTTC. It translates to CASSEALPTYEQYF.

CDR3 bases: TGTGCCAGCAGTTTATCGAGGGGGACAGCCTACGAGCAGTACTTC. It is translated as CASSLSRGTAYEQYF. The chain uses TRBV27 and TRBJ2-7; 7 bases are shared with TRBD1. There are 15 residues in the CDR3. Looked up from germline, CDR1 is MNHEY and CDR2 is SMNVEV (reference sequence). The V segment lost 0 bases and the J segment 2 bases; nucleotides outside the gene matches: 4.

The chain couples TRBV2 to TRBJ2-1; maybe TRBD2 (5 bases). V dropped 10 bases and J dropped 4 bases, with 11 bases sitting between them. Germline V gene data show CDR1 as SNHLY and CDR2 as FYNNEI. The CDR3 is made up of 12 amino acids. This chain's CDR3 is CAMIGVYNEQFF. Written as DNA, the CDR3 is TGTGCCATGATCGGGGTTTACAATGAGCAGTTCTTC.

The table lists this clone with a few counts. The chain joins TRBV7-2 to TRBJ1-4; D perhaps matches TRBD1 (5 bases). V dropped 6 bases and J dropped 0 bases, with 8 bases sitting between them. CDR3 length equals 14 residues. CDR1 is SGHTA, CDR2 FQGNSA, per germline. CDR3 region: CASRPTATNEKLFF. The CDR3, as DNA: TGTGCCAGCAGACCGACAGCAACTAATGAAAAACTGTTTTTT.

J is TRBJ1-1 and V is TRBV27; the D gene is possibly TRBD1 (6 bases). V lost 8 bases and J lost 4, with 20 bases in between. Germline V gene lookup returns CDR1 MNHEY and CDR2 SMNVEV (reference sequence). The CDR3 runs 15 residues. CDR3 sequence reads: CASGPPGGARTEAFF. CDR3 coding DNA: TGTGCCAGCGGACCCCCGGGGGGGGCGCGCACTGAAGCTTTCTTT.

V usage is TRBV7-6 and J usage is TRBJ2-1, with 8 bases that match TRBD2. Germline assignment: CDR1 SGHVS and CDR2 FNYEAQ. This CDR3 is 16 amino acids long. The J segment lost 5 bases and the V segment lost 0 bases, leaving 6 bases of the junction unmatched. The CDR3 DNA reads as TGTGCCAGCAGCTTAGCCCGAGCGGGGGACAACAATGAGCAGTTCTTC. This gives the protein CASSLARAGDNNEQFF.

CDR3 DNA: TGTGCCAGCTCAAGACAGGGGGCGCAGGGTCAGCCCCAGCATTTT. As protein: CASSRQGAQGQPQHF. V and J are TRBV18 and TRBJ1-5, with TRBD1 matching over 10 bases. Germline CDR1 KGHSH, CDR2 LQKENI. The CDR3 consists of 15 residues. With 5 bases clipped from V and 6 bases from J, the junction kept 7 bases outside the gene matches.

The chain links TRBV29-1 to TRBJ2-1, with TRBD2 matching 9 bases. Germline CDR1 is SQVTM and CDR2 is ANQGSEA. Trimming took 6 bases from V and 8 from J; bases not matched to a gene: 14. The CDR3 loop spans 15 amino acids. The CDR3 DNA sequence: TGCAGCGTGGGGTCTCCGGGACTAGCATTCCATGAGCAGTTCTTC. Translation gives CSVGSPGLAFHEQFF.

The V and J genes are TRBV2 and TRBJ2-7; TRBD2 aligns across 12 bases. The germline gives CDR1 SNHLY, CDR2 FYNNEI. This CDR3 has 18 amino acids. Germline trimming cut 6 bases from V and 4 bases from J; bases unmatched to any gene: 16. CDR3 loop: CASRWGRAGTSGFYEQYF. The CDR3 DNA reads TGTGCCAGCAGATGGGGCAGAGCCGGGACTAGCGGGTTTTACGAGCAGTACTTC.

The chain is built from TRBV28 and TRBJ1-5; 8 nucleotides align to TRBD1. Germline V gene sequence: CDR1 MDHEN, CDR2 SYDVKM. Losses at the gene ends were 1 base for V and 1 base for J; bases not matched to a gene: 9. CDR3 length: 18 residues. This chain's CDR3 is CASSLYGTGSLSNQPQHF. CDR3 nucleotide sequence: TGTGCCAGCAGTTTATACGGGACAGGCTCCCTGAGCAATCAGCCCCAGCATTTT.

The chain employs TRBV7-2 and TRBJ1-1, with no clear D. The germline V gene has CDR1 SGHTA and CDR2 FQGNSA. V was cut by 1 base and J by 3 bases, with 6 bases left in between. This CDR3 comprises 13 residues. This CDR3 is CASSLGHYTEAFF. The CDR3 region has the DNA TGTGCCAGCAGCTTAGGACACTACACTGAAGCTTTCTTT.

This clone was seen once. V usage is TRBV24-1 and J usage is TRBJ2-5; 7 bases line up with TRBD2. This CDR3 is 13 amino acids long. After removal of 9 bases from V and 0 bases from J, the junction contained 3 bases not matched to a gene. Germline V gives CDR1 KGHDR, CDR2 SFDVKD. CDR3: CATPGRDQETQYF. CDR3 in DNA: TGTGCCACCCCGGGGAGGGACCAAGAGACCCAGTACTTC.

The chain combines TRBV6-5 with TRBJ2-7; 8 nucleotides agree with TRBD1. With V trimmed by 0 bases and J by 0 bases, 4 bases remained unmatched. The germline gives CDR1 MNHEY, CDR2 SVGAGI. The CDR3 has 16 residues. CDR3 sequence: CASSYSATGVSYEQYF. DNA for the CDR3: TGTGCCAGCAGTTACTCCGCGACAGGGGTCTCCTACGAGCAGTACTTC.

The chain couples TRBV27 to TRBJ2-1, with 8 bases fitting TRBD1. The germline V gene has CDR1 MNHEY and CDR2 SMNVEV (reference sequence). The CDR3 totals 15 residues. J lost 9 bases, V lost 2 bases, and 9 bases had no gene match. The CDR3 coding sequence is TGTGCCAGCAGTTTAATAACAGGACAGGGCGGTGAGCAGTTCTTC. Amino acids: CASSLITGQGGEQFF.